The 6 T cell receptor beta chains below come from one sample, sequenced in a study of cytotoxic CD8 clonotypes in ibrutinib-treated CLL. Libraries were prepared by immunoSEQ multiplex PCR; TCRdb keeps only in-frame clonotypes and omits some of them. The profile shows about 30,000 clones, 62% of them singletons. The sample here was PBMCs, taken before ibrutinib treatment. All receptors come from a human donor with chronic lymphocytic leukemia.

This chain links TRBV5-1 with TRBJ2-5; TRBD1 or TRBD2 may be the D gene (6 bases each). CDR3 size: 14 residues. Germline CDR1 is SGHRS and CDR2 is YFSETQ. Trimming pared 4 bases from V and 5 bases from J, leaving 15 bases between. The CDR3 DNA reads as TGCGCCAGCAGCCTACAGGGACTCAAGGAGACCCAGTACTTC. This gives the protein CASSLQGLKETQYF.

The chain recombines TRBV6-5 with TRBJ2-7; D is perhaps TRBD1 or TRBD2 (5 bases each). Germline values: CDR1 MNHEY, CDR2 SVGAGI. Between the trimmed V and J ends, which lost 8 bases and 5 bases, there was a span of 16 bases. The CDR3 length is 13 residues. The CDR3 loop is CASRPRGVDEQYF. The DNA for the CDR3 is TGTGCCAGCCGCCCCCGAGGGGTTGACGAGCAGTACTTC.

The V call is TRBV28, the J call TRBJ1-5; D is uncertain. Germline V gene data show CDR1 as MDHEN and CDR2 as SYDVKM. The CDR3 is 18 residues long. V was pared by 4 bases and J by 1 base, with 20 bases between. The CDR3 reads CASSSITPGYSSNQPQHF. CDR3 DNA sequence: TGTGCCAGCAGTTCCATAACCCCAGGTTATTCGAGCAATCAGCCCCAGCATTTT. Complete variable domain (other parts from reference TRBV28 and TRBJ1-5): DVKVTQSSRYLVKRTGEKVFLECVQDMDHENMFWYRQDPGLGLRLIYFSYDVKMKEKGDIPEGYSVSREKKERFSLILESASTNQTSMYLCASSSITPGYSSNQPQHFGDGTRLSIL.

The J gene is TRBJ2-5, the V gene TRBV5-1; D perhaps matches TRBD1 (6 bases). The CDR3 extends over 14 amino acids. The germline V gene has CDR1 SGHRS and CDR2 YFSETQ. V shed 7 bases and J shed 5 bases, with 18 bases lying between them. The CDR3 DNA reads as TGCGCCAGCCGAGGACAGACTACGGTGGAGACCCAGTACTTC. It is translated as CASRGQTTVETQYF.

This clone is a singleton in its sample. The chain has TRBV4-1 and TRBJ2-3, with D perhaps assigned TRBD1 or TRBD2 (5 bases each). CDR1 and CDR2 from the germline V gene are MGHRA and YSYEKL. This CDR3 comprises 12 residues. V was trimmed by 8 bases and J by 0 bases, leaving 6 bases between them. The chain's CDR3 is CASGGSTDTQYF. The CDR3 region has the DNA TGCGCCAGCGGGGGTAGCACAGATACGCAGTATTTT.

Only a few counts were recorded for this clone. The gene calls are TRBV4-1 and TRBJ2-5; TRBD1 matches 7 bases. This CDR3 is built from 16 residues. In germline, CDR1 is MGHRA, CDR2 YSYEKL. J was trimmed by 3 bases and V by 1 base; bases with no gene match: 8. The CDR3 loop is CASSQAYRDSKETQYF. The CDR3 region has the DNA TGCGCCAGCAGCCAAGCCTACCGGGACAGCAAAGAGACCCAGTACTTC.